This T cell receptor beta chain originates from a study of T cell repertoires in cytomegalovirus infection. This clonotype was picked up a small number of times. Its antigen is currently unknown. V was clipped by 4 bases and J by 4 bases, with 15 bases between them. Per the germline V gene, CDR1 is SGHNT and CDR2 is YYREEE (reference sequence). The CDR3 spans 15 residues. TCRdb re-derived calls from the reads in MiXCR, one entry per CDR3 protein. The table lists under 300,000 distinct CDR3 sequences, roughly a fifth of them singletons. This clonotype was obtained from a human donor in good health (CMV status not recorded). Some clones in this sample may be carry-over from other donors' samples. V usage is TRBV5-4 and J usage is TRBJ2-1, with D possibly TRBD2 on 6 matching bases. This specimen consisted of cultured PBMCs, obtained from culture after CMV antigen stimulation. CDR3 amino acids: CASSEMGREYNEQFF. The CDR3 coding sequence is TGTGCCAGCAGCGAGATGGGGCGGGAATACAATGAGCAGTTCTTC. Variable domain in full (rest from reference TRBV5-4 and TRBJ2-1): ETGVTQSPTHLIKTRGQQVTLRCSSQSGHNTVSWYQQALGQGPQFIFQYYREEENGRGNFPPRFSGLQFPNYSSELNVNALELDDSALYLCASSEMGREYNEQFFGPGTRLTVL.